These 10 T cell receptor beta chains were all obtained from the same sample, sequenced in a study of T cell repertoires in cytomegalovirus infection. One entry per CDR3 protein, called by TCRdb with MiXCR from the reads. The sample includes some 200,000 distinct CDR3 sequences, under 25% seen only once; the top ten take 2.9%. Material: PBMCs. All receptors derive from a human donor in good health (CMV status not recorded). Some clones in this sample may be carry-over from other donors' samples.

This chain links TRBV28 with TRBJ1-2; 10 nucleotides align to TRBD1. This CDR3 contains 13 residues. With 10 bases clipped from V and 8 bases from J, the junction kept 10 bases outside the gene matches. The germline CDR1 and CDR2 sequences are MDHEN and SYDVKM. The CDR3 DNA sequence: TGTGCCATCCTGACAGGGGGCACTTCAGGCTACACCTTC. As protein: CAILTGGTSGYTF.

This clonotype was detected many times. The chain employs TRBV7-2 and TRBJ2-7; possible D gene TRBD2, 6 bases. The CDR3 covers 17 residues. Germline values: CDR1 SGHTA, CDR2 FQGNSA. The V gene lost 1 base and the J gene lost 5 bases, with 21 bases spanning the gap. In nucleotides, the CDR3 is TGTGCCAGCAGCTTAGTGGGGAGGAATCGGGTCCTGAACGAGCAGTACTTC. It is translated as CASSLVGRNRVLNEQYF.

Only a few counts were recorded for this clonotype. CDR3 bases: TGTGCCAGCAGCCCACGACGCAGGGAGGCTATAGTGACTAATGAAAAACTGTTTTTT. The encoded protein is CASSPRRREAIVTNEKLFF. The chain carries TRBV7-8 and TRBJ1-4; tentative D call: TRBD1 (5 bases). The germline V gene has CDR1 SGHVS and CDR2 FQNEAQ. The V end lost 5 bases, the J end lost 2 bases, and 24 bases lay between the germline ends. The CDR3 has 19 residues. Full variable domain (rest looked up from reference TRBV7-8 and TRBJ1-4): GAGVSQSPRYKVAKRGQDVALRCDPISGHVSLFWYQQALGQGPEFLTYFQNEAQLDKSGLPSDRFFAERPEGSVSTLKIQRTQQEDSAVYLCASSPRRREAIVTNEKLFFGSGTQLSVL.

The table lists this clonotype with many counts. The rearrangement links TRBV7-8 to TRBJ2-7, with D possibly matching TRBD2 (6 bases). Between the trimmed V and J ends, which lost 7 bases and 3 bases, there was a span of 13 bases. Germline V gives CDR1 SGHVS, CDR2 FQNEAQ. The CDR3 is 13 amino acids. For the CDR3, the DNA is TGTGCCAGCACTCCCGACGGGGGCTACGAGCAGTACTTC. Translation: CASTPDGGYEQYF.

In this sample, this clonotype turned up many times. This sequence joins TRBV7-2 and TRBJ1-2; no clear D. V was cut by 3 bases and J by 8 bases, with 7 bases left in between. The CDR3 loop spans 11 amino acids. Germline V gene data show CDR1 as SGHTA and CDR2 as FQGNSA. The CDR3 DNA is TGTGCCAGCAGCTTCCTACTGGGCTACACCTTC. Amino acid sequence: CASSFLLGYTF.

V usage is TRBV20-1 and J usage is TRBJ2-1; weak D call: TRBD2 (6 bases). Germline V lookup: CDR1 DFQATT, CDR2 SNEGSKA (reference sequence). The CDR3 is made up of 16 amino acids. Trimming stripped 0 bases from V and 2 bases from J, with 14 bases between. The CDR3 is CSARDRASAPYNEQFF. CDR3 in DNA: TGCAGTGCTAGAGATCGGGCTAGCGCTCCCTACAATGAGCAGTTCTTC.

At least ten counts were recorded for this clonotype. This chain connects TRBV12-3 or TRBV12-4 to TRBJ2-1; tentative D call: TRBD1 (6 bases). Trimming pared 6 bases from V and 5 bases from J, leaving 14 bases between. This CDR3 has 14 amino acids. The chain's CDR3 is CASSLPQGNNEQFF. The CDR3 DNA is TGTGCCAGCAGCCTACCTCAGGGGAACAATGAGCAGTTCTTC.

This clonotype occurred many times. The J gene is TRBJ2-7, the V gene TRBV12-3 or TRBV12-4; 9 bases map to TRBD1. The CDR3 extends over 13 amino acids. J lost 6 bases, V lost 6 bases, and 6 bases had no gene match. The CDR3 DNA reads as TGTGCCAGCAGCCCCGGGACAGGGCTCGAGCAGTACTTC. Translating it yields CASSPGTGLEQYF.

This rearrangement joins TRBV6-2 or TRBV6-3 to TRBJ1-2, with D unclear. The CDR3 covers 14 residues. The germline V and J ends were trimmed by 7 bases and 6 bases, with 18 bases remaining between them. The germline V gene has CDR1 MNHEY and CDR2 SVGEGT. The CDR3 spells CASKLQAAAHGYTF. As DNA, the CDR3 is TGTGCCAGCAAACTTCAAGCGGCAGCACATGGCTACACCTTC.

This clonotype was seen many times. The CDR3 here is CASSLNGLPEQETQYF. The DNA for the CDR3 is TGTGCCAGCAGCTTAAATGGACTACCCGAACAAGAGACCCAGTACTTC. The rearrangement uses TRBV13 and TRBJ2-5, with D possibly matching TRBD2 (6 bases). The CDR3 loop spans 16 amino acids. V was shortened by 2 bases and J by 2 bases, with 15 bases between the two germline ends. Germline-derived CDR1 and CDR2 are PRHDT and FYEKMQ (reference sequence). Looking up the rest from reference TRBV13 and TRBJ2-5 gives the full variable domain: AAGVIQSPRHLIKEKRETATLKCYPIPRHDTVYWYQQGPGQDPQFLISFYEKMQSDKGSIPDRFSAQQFSDYHSELNMSSLELGDSALYFCASSLNGLPEQETQYFGPGTRLLVL.